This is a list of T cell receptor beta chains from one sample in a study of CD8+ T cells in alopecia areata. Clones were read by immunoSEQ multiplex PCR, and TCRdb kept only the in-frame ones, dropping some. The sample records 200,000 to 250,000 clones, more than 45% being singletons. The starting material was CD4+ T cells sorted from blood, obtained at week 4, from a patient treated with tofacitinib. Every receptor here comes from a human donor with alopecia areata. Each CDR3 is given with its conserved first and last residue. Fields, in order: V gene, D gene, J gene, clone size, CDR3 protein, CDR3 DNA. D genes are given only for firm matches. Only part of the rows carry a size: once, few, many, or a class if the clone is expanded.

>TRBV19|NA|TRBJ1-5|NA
CASTEGGYFQPQHF
TGTGCCAGTACAGAGGGCGGCTACTTTCAGCCCCAGCATTTT
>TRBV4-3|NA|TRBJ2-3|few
CASSQGTTQDTQYF
TGCGCCAGCAGCCAAGGGACGACCCAAGATACGCAGTATTTT
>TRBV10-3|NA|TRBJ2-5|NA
CAISERGETQYF
TGTGCCATCAGTGAGAGGGGGGAGACCCAGTACTTC
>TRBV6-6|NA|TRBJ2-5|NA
CASSYSRGQETQYF
TGTGCCAGCAGTTACTCTCGCGGACAAGAGACCCAGTACTTC
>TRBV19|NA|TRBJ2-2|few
CASSTGRLNTGELFF
TGTGCCAGTAGTACCGGAAGATTGAACACCGGGGAGCTGTTTTTT
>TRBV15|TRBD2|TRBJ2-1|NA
CATSRGGGNYNEQFF
TGTGCCACCAGCAGAGGCGGGGGTAACTACAATGAGCAGTTCTTC
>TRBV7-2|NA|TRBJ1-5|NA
CASSFLLRQPQHF
TGTGCCAGCAGCTTCCTCCTTCGTCAGCCCCAGCATTTT
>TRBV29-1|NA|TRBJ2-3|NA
CSVDVSVTDTQYF
TGCAGCGTGGACGTCTCGGTCACAGATACGCAGTATTTT
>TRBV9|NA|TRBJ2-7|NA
CASSVGGGFSYEQYF
TGTGCCAGCAGCGTAGGCGGGGGCTTCTCCTACGAGCAGTACTTC
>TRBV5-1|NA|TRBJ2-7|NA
CASSTRDSDYEQYF
TGCGCCAGCAGCACCCGGGACTCTGATTACGAGCAGTACTTC
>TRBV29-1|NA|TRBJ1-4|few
CSVVGGAELFF
TGCAGCGTTGTAGGAGGGGCGGAACTGTTTTTT
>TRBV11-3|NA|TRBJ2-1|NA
CASSLDLRNEQFF
TGTGCCAGCAGCTTAGATCTGAGGAATGAGCAGTTCTTC
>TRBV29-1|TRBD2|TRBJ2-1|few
CSVGQRGSYNEQFF
TGCAGCGTCGGACAGCGGGGGAGCTACAATGAGCAGTTCTTC
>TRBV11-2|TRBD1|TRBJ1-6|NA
CASSLQRQGRNSPLHF
TGTGCCAGCAGCCTTCAGAGACAGGGTCGGAATTCACCCCTCCACTTT
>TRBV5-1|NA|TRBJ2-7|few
CASSLVGRGYEQYF
TGCGCCAGCAGCTTGGTGGGGCGAGGGTACGAGCAGTACTTC
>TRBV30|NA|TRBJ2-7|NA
CAWSARAYEQYF
TGTGCCTGGAGTGCCAGAGCCTACGAGCAGTACTTC
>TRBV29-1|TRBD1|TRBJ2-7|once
CSVASQGDTYEQYF
TGCAGCGTCGCGTCTCAGGGGGACACCTACGAGCAGTACTTC
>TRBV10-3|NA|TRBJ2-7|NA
CAISGWGDYEQYF
TGTGCCATCAGTGGGTGGGGGGACTACGAGCAGTACTTC
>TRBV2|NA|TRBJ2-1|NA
CASSWIDNEQFF
TGTGCCAGCAGTTGGATAGACAATGAGCAGTTCTTC
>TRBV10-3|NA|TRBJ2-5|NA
CAISFTQGLETQYF
TGTGCCATCAGTTTCACACAGGGTCTCGAGACCCAGTACTTC
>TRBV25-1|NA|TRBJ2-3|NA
CASSDGTYTDTQYF
TGTGCCAGCAGTGACGGGACCTACACAGATACGCAGTATTTT